Following are 32 T cell receptor beta chains from one sample sequenced in a study of spatial heterogeneity in lung cancer. Each CDR3 protein is one row after TCRdb ran MiXCR on the 5' RACE reads. The sample records about 100,000 distinct CDR3 sequences, roughly 4.5% being singletons. Antigens for these TCRs are unknown. As to time point: sample taken at primary tumor resection. Study conclusions and caveats: It was found that expanded intratumoral alpha and beta TCR counts tracked tumor mutation counts.

This specimen was lung tumor tissue, taken at surgery. These receptor sequences come from a male donor with early-stage non-small cell lung cancer.

The rearrangement uses TRBV20-1 and TRBJ1-5; D is unclear. Germline-derived CDR1 and CDR2 are DFQATT and SNEGSKA (reference sequence). Trimming cost V 3 bases and J 5 bases, with 8 bases left between them. The CDR3 loop spans 12 amino acids. The CDR3 sequence: CSARNGDQPQHF. CDR3 DNA: TGCAGTGCTAGGAACGGGGATCAGCCCCAGCATTTT.

This clonotype was detected ten times or more. The chain couples TRBV20-1 to TRBJ2-3; 7 positions match TRBD2. V lost 0 bases to trimming and J lost 5 bases; unmatched junction nucleotides: 8. This CDR3 has 15 residues. Germline CDR1 and CDR2: DFQATT and SNEGSKA (reference sequence). The CDR3 is CSAREGGRGGDTQYF. CDR3 DNA: TGCAGTGCTAGAGAAGGCGGGAGAGGAGGAGATACGCAGTATTTT.

This clonotype was seen only once. The V and J genes are TRBV7-2 and TRBJ2-3; TRBD2 matches 9 bases. Germline CDR1 is SGHTA and CDR2 is FQGNSA. CDR3 size: 16 residues. Losses at the gene ends were 5 bases for V and 6 bases for J; bases not matched to a gene: 12. CDR3 amino acids: CASSPTLAGGRDTQYF. The CDR3 nucleotides read TGTGCCAGCAGCCCGACACTAGCGGGCGGTCGGGATACGCAGTATTTT.

This chain links TRBV7-2 with TRBJ2-1; D perhaps matches TRBD2 (6 bases). CDR3 length equals 15 residues. V shed 1 base and J shed 6 bases, with 13 bases lying between them. Germline lookup yields CDR1 SGHTA and CDR2 FQGNSA. The CDR3 here is CASSLDLRTINEQFF. The CDR3, as DNA: TGTGCCAGCAGCTTAGATCTCCGGACTATCAATGAGCAGTTCTTC. The variable domain in full, with the rest retrieved from reference TRBV7-2 and TRBJ2-1, is GAGVSQSPSNKVTEKGKDVELRCDPISGHTALYWYRQSLGQGLEFLIYFQGNSAPDKSGLPSDRFSAERTGGSVSTLTIQRTQQEDSAVYLCASSLDLRTINEQFFGPGTRLTVL.

The rearrangement uses TRBV28 and TRBJ2-1; 8 nucleotides match TRBD1. The CDR3 covers 17 residues. Looked up from germline, CDR1 is MDHEN and CDR2 is SYDVKM. J lost 4 bases, V lost 6 bases, and 14 bases had no gene match. The CDR3 DNA is TGTGCCAGCAGGCCTAACCCCCGGGACAGGTATTACAATGAGCAGTTCTTC. As protein: CASRPNPRDRYYNEQFF.

This clonotype was detected a few times. V gene TRBV6-5 combines with J gene TRBJ2-6, with 8 bases aligning to TRBD1. Germline V gene data show CDR1 as MNHEY and CDR2 as SVGAGI. The CDR3 loop spans 17 amino acids. V was pared by 7 bases and J by 0 bases, with 8 bases of the junction left unmatched. This CDR3 is CASTKPGGSSGANVLTF. In DNA, the CDR3 is TGTGCCAGCACCAAGCCAGGGGGCTCCTCTGGGGCCAACGTCCTGACTTTC.

The table lists this clonotype with many counts. The chain recombines TRBV20-1 with TRBJ1-6; TRBD1 matches at 7 bases. The CDR3 covers 15 residues. The V gene end was trimmed by 6 bases and the J gene end by 7 bases; junction bases not matched to a gene: 12. Germline-derived CDR1 and CDR2 are DFQATT and SNEGSKA (reference sequence). The DNA for the CDR3 is TGCAGTGCGGCCAATTACGGGACAGTGAATTCACCCCTCCACTTT. It specifies CSAANYGTVNSPLHF.

This clonotype has only a few counts. The chain uses TRBV2 and TRBJ1-4; D remains ambiguous. Per the germline V gene, CDR1 is SNHLY and CDR2 is FYNNEI. V was cut by 6 bases and J by 4 bases, with 9 bases left in between. The CDR3 has 13 residues. DNA of the CDR3: TGTGCCAGCAGGGGCACTAGTAATGAAAAACTGTTTTTT. Translated: CASRGTSNEKLFF.

This clonotype was observed many times. The V gene is TRBV18, the J gene TRBJ1-1; the D is unclear. CDR3 length equals 13 residues. Trimming removed 4 bases from V and 2 bases from J, with 8 bases in between. Germline V gene sequence: CDR1 KGHSH, CDR2 LQKENI. DNA of the CDR3: TGTGCCAGCTCACTTCAGCAAAACACTGAAGCTTTCTTT. It is translated as CASSLQQNTEAFF.

This clonotype was found a few times. This sequence joins TRBV28 and TRBJ2-7; D may be TRBD1 (6 bases). The V gene's germline CDR1 is MDHEN and CDR2 SYDVKM. The CDR3 has 14 residues. V gave up 6 bases and J gave up 2 bases, with 14 bases separating them. For the CDR3, the DNA is TGTGCCAGCAGCTTAGGGACATGGACCTACGAGCAGTACTTC. Protein sequence: CASSLGTWTYEQYF. The entire variable domain, with the rest obtained from reference TRBV28 and TRBJ2-7, is as follows: DVKVTQSSRYLVKRTGEKVFLECVQDMDHENMFWYRQDPGLGLRLIYFSYDVKMKEKGDIPEGYSVSREKKERFSLILESASTNQTSMYLCASSLGTWTYEQYFGPGTRLTVT.

This chain uses TRBV27 with TRBJ2-5, with 10 bases fitting TRBD2. Germline CDR1 is MNHEY and CDR2 is SMNVEV (reference sequence). The CDR3 is 15 amino acids. Unmatched junction bases numbered 10, after V lost 8 bases and J lost 4 bases. The CDR3 loop is CASRGLSGRRETQYF. As DNA, the CDR3 is TGTGCCAGCCGAGGACTTAGCGGGAGGAGAGAGACCCAGTACTTC.

In its sample, this clonotype was seen many times. This rearrangement joins TRBV4-1 to TRBJ2-1, with TRBD2 matching 11 bases. This CDR3 region has 16 residues. Germline lookup yields CDR1 MGHRA and CDR2 YSYEKL. The J segment lost 7 bases and the V segment lost 3 bases, leaving 8 bases of the junction unmatched. CDR3 protein: CASSHRRLAGGNEQFF. CDR3 DNA: TGCGCCAGCAGCCACCGGCGTCTAGCGGGAGGTAATGAGCAGTTCTTC.

This clonotype has only a few counts. The chain uses TRBV10-3 and TRBJ2-7; D is perhaps TRBD2 (5 bases). CDR1 and CDR2 (germline): ENHRY, SYGVKD. This CDR3 region has 11 residues. V lost 6 bases and J 5 bases, leaving 8 bases between the germline ends. CDR3 nucleotide sequence: TGTGCCATCAGGGACTTAAACGAGCAGTACTTC. Residues: CAIRDLNEQYF.

This clonotype showed up many times. This chain links TRBV2 with TRBJ2-3; 7 bases fit TRBD1. There are 14 residues in the CDR3. Trimming at V came to 7 bases and at J to 0 bases, leaving 4 bases not matched to a gene. Germline CDR1 and CDR2: SNHLY and FYNNEI. The CDR3, as DNA: TGTGCCAGCACGGGACAGCTCAGCACAGATACGCAGTATTTT. It is translated as CASTGQLSTDTQYF.

This clonotype was seen a few times. The chain joins TRBV5-1 to TRBJ2-5; D remains ambiguous. The CDR3 is made up of 14 amino acids. Germline CDR1 SGHRS, CDR2 YFSETQ. V lost 4 bases and J lost 1, with 11 bases in between. In DNA form, the CDR3 reads TGCGCCAGCAGCCTGGGGTCTGGCCAAGAGACCCAGTACTTC. It encodes CASSLGSGQETQYF.

This clonotype was recorded at least ten times. This chain uses TRBV12-3 or TRBV12-4 with TRBJ1-2, with 8 bases matching TRBD1. The CDR3 sequence is 14 residues long. V lost 5 bases and J lost 7; bases outside the gene matches: 9. This CDR3 is CASSLGQGATGYTF. CDR3 in DNA: TGTGCCAGCAGTCTGGGTCAGGGGGCGACTGGCTACACCTTC.

At least ten counts were recorded for this clonotype. The CDR3 sequence: CASSQALNNEQFF. In DNA form, the CDR3 reads TGTGCCAGCAGCCAAGCCCTAAACAATGAGCAGTTCTTC. This chain joins TRBV3-1 and TRBJ2-1, with D hard to call. Germline CDR1 LGHDT, CDR2 YNNKEL (reference sequence). This CDR3 is 13 amino acids long. The ends were cut back, 1 base at V and 5 bases at J, with 6 bases in the middle.

The chain uses TRBV3-1 and TRBJ2-6, with D possibly TRBD1 on 6 matching bases. CDR1 is LGHDT, CDR2 YNNKEL, per germline (reference sequence). The CDR3 consists of 15 residues. The V end lost 5 bases, the J end lost 1 base, and 9 bases lay between the germline ends. The CDR3 DNA reads as TGTGCCAGCAGCACACAGGGTTCTGGGGCCAACGTCCTGACTTTC. Encoded protein: CASSTQGSGANVLTF. Complete variable domain (other parts from reference TRBV3-1 and TRBJ2-6): DTAVSQTPKYLVTQMGNDKSIKCEQNLGHDTMYWYKQDSKKFLKIMFSYNNKELIINETVPNRFSPKSPDKAHLNLHINSLELGDSAVYFCASSTQGSGANVLTFGAGSRLTVL.

The gene calls are TRBV7-9 and TRBJ1-3; D perhaps matches TRBD1 (5 bases). Trimming cost V 9 bases and J 2 bases, with 8 bases left between them. CDR1 and CDR2 (germline): SEHNR, FQNEAQ (reference sequence). The CDR3 spans 12 residues. Written as DNA, the CDR3 is TGTGCCAGTGCAGGGCCTGGAAACACCATATATTTT. This gives the protein CASAGPGNTIYF.

This clonotype was observed many times. The V call is TRBV10-3, the J call TRBJ1-1; D call uncertain. V was clipped by 4 bases and J by 4 bases, with 13 bases between them. CDR3 length equals 14 residues. The germline CDR1 and CDR2 sequences are ENHRY and SYGVKD. CDR3 in amino acids: CAISGFAQTTEAFF. The CDR3 DNA reads as TGTGCCATCAGTGGTTTCGCCCAGACCACTGAAGCTTTCTTT.

This clonotype was counted many times. The chain joins TRBV11-1 to TRBJ2-2; D is unclear. The CDR3 is 14 amino acids. Trimming shortened V by 2 bases and J by 3 bases, and 7 bases separated the two germline ends. From germline, CDR1 is SGHAT and CDR2 FQDESV (reference sequence). CDR3 DNA: TGTGCCAGCAGCTTAAGACCCGACACCGGGGAGCTGTTTTTT. It translates to CASSLRPDTGELFF.

This clonotype was detected many times. The chain is built from TRBV28 and TRBJ2-1; D remains ambiguous. With 5 bases removed from V and 5 bases from J, the gap between germline ends came to 1 base. Germline V CDR1 and CDR2: MDHEN, SYDVKM. This CDR3 spans 10 amino acids. Here the CDR3 DNA reads TGTGCCAGCAGTCACAATGAGCAGTTCTTC. Translation gives CASSHNEQFF.

This clonotype was seen a few times. V and J are TRBV28 and TRBJ1-6, with D possibly being TRBD1 (5 bases). This CDR3 is 14 amino acids long. The germline gives CDR1 MDHEN, CDR2 SYDVKM. Trimming cost V 3 bases and J 9 bases, with 12 bases left between them. The CDR3 spells CASSLIGRGSPLHF. The DNA of the CDR3 is TGTGCCAGCAGTTTGATAGGGAGGGGTTCACCCCTCCACTTT.

This clonotype came up a few times. The V gene is TRBV5-4, the J gene TRBJ1-1; 11 bases are a match to TRBD1. The CDR3 covers 16 residues. CDR1 and CDR2 (germline): SGHNT, YYREEE (reference sequence). The J segment lost 2 bases and the V segment lost 4 bases, leaving 7 bases of the junction unmatched. The CDR3 sequence: CASSRGQGDTNTEAFF. The CDR3, as DNA: TGTGCCAGCAGCCGGGGACAGGGGGATACTAACACTGAAGCTTTCTTT.

This clonotype was observed many times. This chain joins TRBV7-7 and TRBJ2-3; 8 positions match TRBD2. This CDR3 has 16 amino acids. Germline CDR1 reads SSHAT; CDR2 reads FNYEAQ (reference sequence). J was trimmed by 0 bases and V by 5 bases; bases with no gene match: 7. The CDR3, as DNA: TGTGCCAGCAGCGAAGGAGCTAGCGGGAGCACAGATACGCAGTATTTT. Its protein is CASSEGASGSTDTQYF.

In its sample, this clonotype was seen many times. This chain uses TRBV7-9 with TRBJ2-3; no firm D call. Trimming shortened V by 4 bases and J by 2 bases, and 7 bases separated the two germline ends. Germline V gene sequence: CDR1 SEHNR, CDR2 FQNEAQ (reference sequence). The CDR3 spans 13 residues. CDR3 loop: CASSSDHTDTQYF. The CDR3 DNA is TGTGCCAGCAGCTCAGACCACACAGATACGCAGTATTTT.

This clonotype was detected ten times or more. This rearrangement joins TRBV3-1 to TRBJ2-7; possibly TRBD2 for D (6 bases). The V gene lost 0 bases and the J gene lost 2 bases, with 14 bases spanning the gap. Per the germline V gene, CDR1 is LGHDT and CDR2 is YNNKEL (reference sequence). The length of the CDR3 is 16 residues. The CDR3 is CASSQDLEAGPYEQYF. The CDR3 DNA reads TGTGCCAGCAGCCAAGATTTAGAAGCGGGTCCCTACGAGCAGTACTTC.

The chain couples TRBV6-2 or TRBV6-3 to TRBJ2-1, with D perhaps given as TRBD1 or TRBD2 (5 bases each). The V and J ends lost 6 bases and 3 bases respectively, with 15 bases between them. CDR3 length: 15 residues. Germline V lookup: CDR1 MNHEY, CDR2 SVGEGT. As DNA, the CDR3 is TGTGCCAGCAGCCCTATTCCGGGACGCTACAATGAGCAGTTCTTC. It yields the protein CASSPIPGRYNEQFF.

This clonotype appeared many times. The chain uses TRBV20-1 and TRBJ2-2; tentatively, D is TRBD2 (6 bases). The V end was cut by 1 base, the J end by 2 bases, with 8 bases between. Germline-derived CDR1 and CDR2 are DFQATT and SNEGSKA (reference sequence). The CDR3 length is 14 residues. In DNA form, the CDR3 reads TGCAGTGCTAGAGGCGGGACTAACACCGGGGAGCTGTTTTTT. Its translation: CSARGGTNTGELFF.

There are many counts of this clonotype. The V and J genes are TRBV29-1 and TRBJ2-1; D possibly uses TRBD1 or TRBD2 (5 bases each). Germline-derived CDR1 and CDR2 are SQVTM and ANQGSEA. V lost 4 bases, J lost 4 bases, and 8 bases lay in between. This CDR3 spans 12 amino acids. CDR3 nucleotide sequence: TGCAGCGTTGGGGGACGATACAATGAGCAGTTCTTC. Translated, it gives CSVGGRYNEQFF.

This clonotype was found many times. The V and J genes are TRBV3-1 and TRBJ2-5, with 7 bases aligning to TRBD1. CDR3 length: 15 residues. Trimming removed 4 bases from V and 3 bases from J; junction bases left unmatched: 8. The germline gives CDR1 LGHDT, CDR2 YNNKEL (reference sequence). The CDR3 sequence: CASSPATGSEETQYF. The DNA for the CDR3 is TGTGCCAGCAGCCCTGCGACAGGGTCGGAAGAGACCCAGTACTTC.

This clonotype was seen ten or more times. The junction departs from germline at one end; a sequencing error may be responsible. The V call is TRBV28, the J call TRBJ2-1; D is undetermined. The CDR3 loop spans 12 amino acids. Per the germline V gene, CDR1 is MDHEN and CDR2 is SYDVKM. The CDR3 loop reads CASSLTTSGYLF. The CDR3 nucleotides are TGTGCCAGCAGTTTAACAACGTCAGGCTATCTCTTC.